This T cell receptor beta chain came from a study of blood T cell repertoires in COVID-19. The CDR3 runs 11 residues. V was pared by 3 bases and J by 6 bases, with 8 bases between. CDR1 is DFQATT and CDR2 is SNEGSKA in the germline V gene (reference sequence). This clone showed up just once. Sequencing used immunoSEQ multiplex PCR; TCRdb keeps in-frame clones, though not all of them. The data contain roughly 300,000 clones, around 90% of them singletons. Sequenced: peripheral blood. The V gene is TRBV20-1, the J gene TRBJ1-1, with D uncertain. This receptor was obtained from a man aged 18 to 35 with active or convalescent COVID-19. The CDR3 coding sequence is TGCAGTGCTAGCGGTTACCCTGAAGCTTTCTTT. Its protein is CSASGYPEAFF.